The T cell receptor (beta chain) described here comes from a study of cytomegalovirus exposure and HLA in healthy donors listed by TCRdb under 2017. Broadly, across the study: An earlier analysis of several hundred of the donors reported 276 Gb of sequence data and around 120 million unique TCR beta sequences obtained from around 180 million T cells. An early release covering more than 500 HLA-typed donors comprised 250 to 350 gigabases of sequencing data and about 90 million unique TCR sequences. The study aimed to test whether cataloging public T cell receptors could reveal signatures of past pathogen exposure. Roughly five DR-DQ haplotypes were handled as single units for association and clustering, since linkage in the cohort was strong. In the later analysis, no new phenotypic data were used to find candidate immune exposures; instead, reliance was placed on TCR beta sequences and their occurrence across donors. An earlier analysis of 587 of the donors used high-throughput TCR beta sequencing to judge whether each TCR beta V gene segment behaved as functional or pseudogenic. Genome-wide SNP genotypes for about 60% of the 666 donors were used in a later genetic analysis, which treated that subset as a discovery cohort. Alongside the repertoire data, information on donor age, sex, ethnicity and CMV serostatus was compiled. The T cell repertoires of some 670 subjects were profiled by immunosequencing and related to cytomegalovirus serostatus. Besides the first cohort of roughly 660 subjects, a separate validation cohort made up of over a hundred different subjects was used. HLA typing covered class I and class II loci at four-digit resolution. Every discovery cohort repertoire had been produced on one sequencing platform. Typing coverage varied by locus: roughly 629-640 donors for A, B, C, DRB1 and DQB1; roughly 560 for DQA1; about 570 for DPA1; 450 to 480 for DPB1. High-throughput TCR immunosequencing, statistical association of individual TCRs with disease status, and machine learning were combined to predict cytomegalovirus infection status. A later analysis re-examined previously published TCR beta repertoires from about 670 donors and added high-resolution HLA genotyping to investigate patterns of TCR occurrence. Among the approximately 430 genotyped donors, more than 70% belonged to the genetic ancestry cluster associated with self-reported Caucasian donors. Among 398 genotyped donors of the cohort, an average of about 220,000 unique TCR beta nucleotide sequences was sequenced per donor, of which about 19% were non-productive.

Inclusive of the bounding cysteine and phenylalanine, the CDR3 is 17 residues long. The DNA shown is the 51-base CDR3, in frame from base 1. The germline V gene (reference sequence) yields SSHAT for CDR1 and FNYEAQ for CDR2. Of note for this clone: The target of this receptor is not known. One end of the junction is discordant with germline, which a read error may explain.

General conclusions and limits of the study: A later genetic analysis reported fewer N-insertions in productive TCRs among donors in an Asian-associated ancestry cluster than the approximately 700-donor mean. The classifier was reported to diagnose cytomegalovirus status with high specificity and sensitivity in both the original and validation cohorts. Correlated functional status among segregating V segments might be attributable to linkage disequilibrium, but an unknown experimental factor could not be ruled out. Most TCR sequences were seen in very few donors, while some public TCRs were found in many individuals. A further reported finding was that TCR beta sequences accurately predicted the HLA-A and HLA-B alleles for most subjects in the first cohort. The study gave a list of some 150 TCR beta chains associated with cytomegalovirus. Strong co-occurrence of HLA alleles, especially DR and DQ, made assigning TCR associations to individual alleles difficult. HLA typing was unavailable for some donors at each locus, so association tests used only the typed subset. A later analysis found that most CMV-associated TCR beta chains appeared HLA-restricted, with HLA associations seemingly driven largely by CMV exposure. A later analysis reported that several top co-occurrence clusters appeared linked to parvovirus B19, influenza, CMV and Epstein-Barr virus. Some IMGT-functional V segments, including TRBV6-2 and TRBV6-3, could not be distinguished by the 87-base-pair reads and were therefore excluded. In a later genetic analysis, a missense DCLRE1C variant was associated with V-gene and J-gene trimming of TCR beta chains, and the association was replicated in an independent cohort. In a later analysis, HLA-associated TCR beta chains were found to be more clonally expanded and to have lower generation probabilities than equally common non-associated chains. It was suggested by the authors that the approach could potentially be generalized to other disease states and immunological phenotypes. The presence/absence analyses assumed that sequencing depth was roughly uniform across donors, and that assumption may not be true. At a false discovery rate of 0.05, a later analysis linked some 17,000 TCR beta sequences to specific HLA alleles. In an earlier analysis of several hundred of the donors, most TCR beta V segments were observed in productive rearrangements about 87% or about 30% of the time, broadly matching IMGT annotations. Immune exposure information for the cohort was limited to CMV serostatus. This cohort had only TCR beta chains sequenced, and the lack of alpha or paired-chain data limited which features could be detected. Because counts were too low, around 18 rarely observed V segments, including chromosome 9 orphons, were left out of the earlier analysis of a few hundred of the donors. In a later analysis, TCR association rates were found to vary across HLA loci, with the most associated TCRs seen for DRB1 alleles and the fewest for HLA-C alleles. A cluster of highly shared sequence variants was judged likely to be a technical artifact of the sequencing pipeline. In vitro tests confirmed that a few of the cytomegalovirus-associated TCR beta chains recognize cytomegalovirus antigens.

Preparation of the library involved the immunoSEQ multiplex PCR assay. For the multiplex PCR, a mixture combining 60 forward primers for TCR Vbeta segments and 13 reverse primers for TCR Jbeta segments was used. The CDR3 region of rearranged TCR beta genes was amplified from genomic DNA with a multiplex PCR assay. On the Illumina HiSeq System, the amplified TCR beta libraries were sequenced as 87-base-pair reads. The study's processing was this. A later analysis counted tens of millions of unique TCR beta chains across the roughly 700 repertoires, and around 9.9 million of these chains were shared by at least two donors. To remove PCR and sequencing errors, raw reads were error-corrected and collapsed into unique sequences using a nearest-neighbor algorithm that merged closely related sequences. V, D and J gene segments were assigned by aligning CDR3 sequences to IMGT reference sequences. Each retained sequence needed at least a six-nucleotide match to both a V gene segment and a J gene segment. A rearrangement counted as productive if the CDR3 had no stop codons and remained in frame with V and J, and every other rearrangement counted as non-productive. Following IMGT convention, CDR3 was defined as the stretch from the second conserved V-encoded cysteine to the conserved J-encoded phenylalanine. In an earlier analysis of 587 of the donors, sequences lacking an unambiguous match to a single V gene segment were excluded. An earlier analysis of 587 of the donors classified V segments as functional when productive rearrangements were above 56.7% and as segregating when the standard deviation between donors was above 5%. A statistical classification framework was developed to diagnose cytomegalovirus status using the catalog of TCR beta chain sequences. A later analysis assigned V and J genes by comparing TCR nucleotide sequences with IMGT/GENE-DB human TR gene sequences. A later analysis assigned CDR3 sequences and most-parsimonious VDJ recombination scenarios with the TCRdist pipeline. In a later analysis, every TCR beta chain was defined by the combination of its CDR3 amino acid sequence and its V-gene family, and reads without a unique V-gene family were dropped. To address suspected cross-contamination and a sequencing artifact, a later analysis removed 550 to 750 highly shared, low-generation-probability nucleotide sequences. In a later analysis, a clonal expansion index for each public chain was calculated from normalized within-repertoire ranks of inferred template counts. In a later analysis, generation probabilities were computed with a VDJ recombination model fitted to out-of-frame rearrangements, and the resulting probabilities were checked against IGoR. Hypergeometric tests were used in a later analysis to score TCR-TCR, TCR-HLA and TCR-CMV co-occurrence, with a repertoire-size bias correction applied to the TCR pairs. False discovery rates were estimated in a later analysis by permuting HLA or CMV assignments 20 times. In a later analysis, co-occurring TCRs were grouped using DBSCAN, with TCRdist sequence similarity added in when clustering inside HLA-allele-positive subsets. Repertoires with fewer than 30,000 or more than 120,000 public chains, plus five repertoires with anomalous nucleotide sharing, were excluded from co-occurrence clustering. TCRdb's version of the immuneACCESS table is confined to in-frame rearrangements and falls short of the full clone set. An unresolved V gene accounts for under half of the shortfall where checked; the remainder is of unknown origin. Clone size and the V and J calls come from that table; the DNA yielded D and trimming. This sample is represented by fewer than 200,000 clones; roughly 90% of them were singletons. In total, the top ten clones hold 0.2% to 0.3% of the sample.

The cohort was made up of 500 to 800 healthy bone marrow donors. All cohort members were sampled while nominally healthy, although unrecorded immune exposures were likely present. The donor was CMV seronegative and was included in the group of hundreds of seronegative cohort members. A peripheral blood sample was provided by each donor, and peripheral blood mononuclear cells were used for TCR beta sequencing. Genomic DNA extraction from the blood cell samples was performed with the Qiagen DNeasy Blood Extraction Kit. The rearrangement joined TRBV7-7 to TRBJ2-1, with a weak D call of TRBD1 (5 bases match). The sequencing sample was made of PBMCs. The clonotype comes from a girl in the first two years of life in good health and CMV-seronegative. DNA sequence: TGTGCTAGCAGCTTAGGAGTAAAGGGGAAGTATTACAATGAGCAGTTCTTC. Its amino acids are CASSLGVKGKYYNEQFF.